Shown below are 7 T cell receptor beta chains from a single sample sequenced in a study of T cell changes during pregnancy in multiple sclerosis (dated by TCRdb to between 2018 and 2021). The library was built by means of the immunoSEQ multiplex PCR assay. TCRdb limited this immuneACCESS table to in-frame rearrangements with V and J called. A share of clones is missing; checked studies link under half to unresolved V genes, and the rest is unexplained. The sample table lists approximately 60,000 clones, 75% to 95% of them with a count of one. Roughly 3.6% of the sample is in the top ten clones. Specimen: peripheral blood, collected after pregnancy. The receptors shown here come from a female donor in good health, enrolled as a control in a pregnancy study.

This chain joins TRBV18 and TRBJ1-1; D not certain. V was pared by 9 bases and J by 2 bases, with 19 bases between. The CDR3 contains 15 residues. Germline loops: CDR1 KGHSH, CDR2 LQKENI. CDR3 nucleotides: TGTGCCAGTTCTACCGAGCCACCGGTTAACACTGAAGCTTTCTTT. Protein sequence: CASSTEPPVNTEAFF.

The V gene is TRBV6-1, the J gene TRBJ1-1; D possibly corresponds to TRBD1 (6 bases). This CDR3 spans 15 amino acids. With 4 bases removed from V and 3 bases from J, the gap between germline ends came to 15 bases. Per germline, CDR1 MNHNS and CDR2 SASEGT. This CDR3 is CASSGWTAKDTEAFF. CDR3 nucleotide sequence: TGTGCCAGCAGTGGATGGACAGCTAAGGACACTGAAGCTTTCTTT.

This rearrangement joins TRBV5-1 to TRBJ1-2, with D possibly matching TRBD1 (5 bases). The germline CDR1 and CDR2 sequences are SGHRS and YFSETQ. Trimming shortened V by 3 bases and J by 4 bases, and 13 bases separated the two germline ends. The CDR3 spans 14 residues. The CDR3 protein is CASSYSTELYGYTF. CDR3 coding DNA: TGCGCCAGCAGCTATTCGACAGAACTCTATGGCTACACCTTC.

J is TRBJ1-1 and V is TRBV5-1, with D hard to call. The V and J ends lost 0 bases and 7 bases respectively, with 10 bases between them. The CDR3 consists of 13 residues. The V gene's germline CDR1 is SGHRS and CDR2 YFSETQ. The CDR3 nucleotides are TGCGCCAGCAGCTTGGAGGTGCGGCGTGAAGCTTTCTTT. Protein: CASSLEVRREAFF.

The chain couples TRBV5-4 to TRBJ2-1; TRBD2 agrees at 8 bases. CDR3 length equals 15 residues. Germline V gives CDR1 SGHNT, CDR2 YYREEE (reference sequence). Unmatched junction bases numbered 8, after V lost 2 bases and J lost 7 bases. The CDR3 spells CASSFAAGDRNEQFF. CDR3 nucleotides: TGTGCCAGCAGCTTCGCAGCGGGGGATCGGAATGAGCAGTTCTTC. Based on the CDR3 plus reference TRBV5-4 and TRBJ2-1, the full variable domain is ETGVTQSPTHLIKTRGQQVTLRCSSQSGHNTVSWYQQALGQGPQFIFQYYREEENGRGNFPPRFSGLQFPNYSSELNVNALELDDSALYLCASSFAAGDRNEQFFGPGTRLTVL.

This clone was detected only once. The chain is built from TRBV9 and TRBJ1-3, with D perhaps TRBD1 (5 bases). The length of the CDR3 is 12 residues. The V end was cut by 4 bases, the J end by 7 bases, with 9 bases between. Germline V gene lookup returns CDR1 SGDLS and CDR2 YYNGEE. The CDR3 region is CASSPSGNTIYF. CDR3 sequence (DNA): TGTGCCAGCAGCCCCTCAGGGAACACCATATATTTT.

This chain uses TRBV6-1 with TRBJ1-4, with TRBD1 matching 9 bases. J gave up 5 bases and V 6 bases, and 7 bases lay outside the gene matches. The germline V gene has CDR1 MNHNS and CDR2 SASEGT. The CDR3 runs to 15 residues. The CDR3 here is CASSGDRVRNEKLFF. For the CDR3, the DNA is TGTGCCAGCAGCGGGGACAGGGTCCGGAATGAAAAACTGTTTTTT.